This T cell receptor (beta chain) was documented in a study of human T cells and chemical hapten exposure. In this sample, this clonotype turned up many times. MiXCR, applied by TCRdb to the RACE reads, yields one record per CDR3 protein. The sample records approximately 260,000 distinct CDR3 sequences, more than 6.5% being singletons. There are 15 residues in the CDR3. CDR1 is SGHRS, CDR2 YFSETQ, per germline. V gave up 2 bases and J gave up 2 bases; unmatched junction bases: 5. Time point indicated: pre-sensitization, week 0. As to treatment: therapeutic diphenylcyclopropenone sensitization with weekly scalp DPC.

The sequencing used whole blood, collected in connection with sensitization to the hapten diphenylcyclopropenone (DPC). This clonotype was obtained from a woman in her 40s with alopecia areata. Some clones in this sample may be carry-over from other donors' samples. The chain combines TRBV5-1 with TRBJ1-1, with 8 bases that match TRBD1. This CDR3 reads CASSFQGAPNTEAFF. Written as DNA, the CDR3 is TGCGCCAGCAGCTTCCAGGGGGCACCTAACACTGAAGCTTTCTTT.